There are a few counts of the clone carrying this T cell receptor beta chain. Its antigen is undetermined. One entry per CDR3 protein results from TCRdb running MiXCR on the reads. The sample carries a few hundred thousand distinct CDR3 sequences, approximately 40% recorded once. Germline V gene lookup returns CDR1 MDHEN and CDR2 SYDVKM. Germline trimming cut 5 bases from V and 2 bases from J; bases unmatched to any gene: 10. This CDR3 is 16 amino acids long. This sample stems from a study of T cell repertoires in cytomegalovirus infection. Across the study: As its CMV epitopes, the study selected recently identified HLA-C-restricted and well-studied HLA-B-restricted targets.

Material: cultured PBMCs, obtained from culture after CMV antigen stimulation. The receptor's source is a human donor in good health (CMV status not recorded). Some clones in this sample may be carry-over from other donors' samples. The chain couples TRBV28 to TRBJ2-5, with 8 bases matching TRBD1. DNA of the CDR3: TGTGCCAGCAGTCCCGGGGACAGGAGCACGCAAGAGACCCAGTACTTC. Translating it yields CASSPGDRSTQETQYF. Full variable domain (missing parts from reference TRBV28 and TRBJ2-5): DVKVTQSSRYLVKRTGEKVFLECVQDMDHENMFWYRQDPGLGLRLIYFSYDVKMKEKGDIPEGYSVSREKKERFSLILESASTNQTSMYLCASSPGDRSTQETQYFGPGTRLLVL.